This entry features one T cell receptor beta chain sequence. Separate cDNA molecules each had unique molecular identifiers attached to them. TCRdb analysed the 5' RACE reads with MiXCR anew, one entry per CDR3 protein. The sample gives approximately 48,000 distinct CDR3 sequences, about a tenth of which show up once; under 15% is in the top ten. The germline V and J ends were trimmed by 4 bases and 3 bases, with 12 bases remaining between them. This CDR3 is built from 15 residues. Germline V gene data show CDR1 as LNHDA and CDR2 as SQIVND (reference sequence). The sample is drawn from a study of early T cells in non-severe SARS-CoV-2 infection. At the level of the study: The chains were unpaired, and the sequenced material was bulk RNA from unsorted whole blood.

This sequence was found in an adult who was a healthcare worker with PCR-confirmed SARS-CoV-2 infection or an uninfected control (not recorded which). The gene calls are TRBV19 and TRBJ2-2; D possibly corresponds to TRBD1 (6 bases). Sequenced sample: whole blood. In nucleotides, the CDR3 is TGTGCCAGTAGTAGTTCAGGGGCCGACACCGGGGAGCTGTTTTTT. This encodes CASSSSGADTGELFF.